These 13 T cell receptor beta chains came from one sample sequenced in a study of liver allograft versus peripheral blood T cells. At the level of the study: Repertoires of T cell receptors in transplanted livers were compared with recipients' peripheral blood repertoires.

In TCRdb, the reads were re-called with MiXCR into one record per CDR3 protein. Among about 9,100 distinct CDR3 sequences listed, roughly 20% were seen once. The receptor source for this set is a human patient who had a liver transplant. Some T cells may be supplied by the graft donor.

Relative to its sample, this clonotype is medium-sized. J is TRBJ1-1 and V is TRBV5-4; D not resolved. Trimming cost V 4 bases and J 1 base, with 11 bases left between them. This CDR3 has 14 residues. CDR1 is SGHNT, CDR2 YYREEE, per germline (reference sequence). CDR3 sequence (DNA): TGTGCCAGCAGCGGCGGACTGACGAACACTGAAGCTTTCTTT. It is translated as CASSGGLTNTEAFF. Variable domain in full (rest from reference TRBV5-4 and TRBJ1-1): ETGVTQSPTHLIKTRGQQVTLRCSSQSGHNTVSWYQQALGQGPQFIFQYYREEENGRGNFPPRFSGLQFPNYSSELNVNALELDDSALYLCASSGGLTNTEAFFGQGTRLTVV.

This clonotype was seen a few times. The chain has TRBV6-5 and TRBJ1-5, with D possibly being TRBD1 (6 bases). V shed 5 bases and J shed 1 base, with 9 bases lying between them. The germline V gene encodes CDR1 MNHEY and CDR2 SVGAGI. This CDR3 is built from 14 residues. Here the CDR3 reads CASSRTVSNQPQHF. DNA of the CDR3: TGTGCCAGCAGTCGGACAGTGAGCAATCAGCCCCAGCATTTT.

By share, this clonotype counts as medium-sized. The chain couples TRBV29-1 to TRBJ1-2, with D possibly matching TRBD1 (6 bases). The CDR3 has 12 amino acids. From germline, CDR1 is SQVTM and CDR2 ANQGSEA. Trimming removed 2 bases at V and 8 bases at J, with 12 bases between. CDR3 DNA sequence: TGCAGCGTTGAACGGGGGCAAGGCGGCTACACCTTC. Its protein is CSVERGQGGYTF.

This clonotype has just a few counts. This chain uses TRBV30 with TRBJ1-3; the D is unclear. This CDR3 is 15 amino acids long. The V gene lost 3 bases and the J gene lost 0 bases, with 12 bases spanning the gap. Germline V gene data show CDR1 as GTSNPN and CDR2 as SVGIG (reference sequence). CDR3 sequence reads: CAWSLGGPSGNTIYF. CDR3 DNA: TGTGCCTGGAGCTTAGGAGGGCCCTCTGGAAACACCATATATTTT.

The chain is built from TRBV18 and TRBJ2-7; D gene uncertain. Trimming took off 4 bases at V and 0 bases at J, with 16 bases between the two ends. This CDR3 is 16 amino acids long. The germline CDR1 and CDR2 sequences are KGHSH and LQKENI. The CDR3 sequence: CASSRIMLTDSYEQYF. For the CDR3, the DNA is TGTGCCAGCTCACGCATTATGTTGACTGACTCCTACGAGCAGTACTTC.

This clonotype is classed as medium-sized. The gene calls are TRBV24-1 and TRBJ1-1, with 7 nucleotides matching TRBD1. Germline V CDR1 and CDR2: KGHDR, SFDVKD. The trim removed 3 bases at V and 1 base at J, leaving 4 bases unmatched. This CDR3 spans 15 amino acids. CDR3 region: CATSDARTGNTEAFF. CDR3 DNA sequence: TGTGCCACCAGTGATGCCCGGACAGGGAACACTGAAGCTTTCTTT.

This rearrangement joins TRBV12-3 or TRBV12-4 to TRBJ2-1, with D possibly matching TRBD1 (6 bases). The germline V and J ends were trimmed by 5 bases and 4 bases, with 15 bases remaining between them. This CDR3 spans 15 amino acids. DNA of the CDR3: TGTGCCAGCAGTCCGTCCCGGGACACTTACAATGAGCAGTTCTTC. Translating it yields CASSPSRDTYNEQFF.

This clonotype rates as medium-sized. The V gene is TRBV6-6, the J gene TRBJ2-3; D might be TRBD1 or TRBD2, each matching 5 bases. V lost 5 bases and J lost 4, with 19 bases in between. The CDR3 is made up of 16 amino acids. Germline V CDR1 and CDR2: MNHNY, SVGAGI (reference sequence). The CDR3 here is CASSQGSGPRADTQYF. CDR3 DNA: TGTGCCAGCAGTCAGGGAAGCGGCCCCAGGGCAGATACGCAGTATTTT.

This clonotype was detected many times. The genes are TRBV6-5 and TRBJ2-3; the D gene is possibly TRBD2 (6 bases). Germline-derived CDR1 and CDR2 are MNHEY and SVGAGI. The V and J ends lost 7 bases and 2 bases respectively, with 13 bases between them. The CDR3 is 14 residues long. Here the CDR3 DNA reads TGTGCCAGCAAACCGGGACTGAACACAGATACGCAGTATTTT. Its translation: CASKPGLNTDTQYF.

The chain uses TRBV14 and TRBJ2-7; 9 nucleotides match TRBD2. Trimming took 3 bases from V and 3 from J; bases not matched to a gene: 9. CDR1 is SGHDN and CDR2 is FVKESK in the germline V gene. The CDR3 consists of 16 residues. Written as DNA, the CDR3 is TGTGCCAGCAGCCAGGGGCCCGCGACTAGCGGCTACGAGCAGTACTTC. Translation gives CASSQGPATSGYEQYF. Full variable domain (missing parts from reference TRBV14 and TRBJ2-7): EAGVTQFPSHSVIEKGQTVTLRCDPISGHDNLYWYRRVMGKEIKFLLHFVKESKQDESGMPNNRFLAERTGGTYSTLKVQPAELEDSGVYFCASSQGPATSGYEQYFGPGTRLTVT.

This clonotype rates as medium-sized. The chain joins TRBV24-1 to TRBJ1-1; TRBD1 matches 7 bases. Germline assignment: CDR1 KGHDR and CDR2 SFDVKD. J lost 4 bases, V lost 10 bases, and 11 bases had no gene match. The CDR3 is 14 amino acids. As DNA, the CDR3 is TGTGCCACTAGAGGAGACAGGGAGCCCACTGAAGCTTTCTTT. Residues: CATRGDREPTEAFF.

Only a few counts were recorded for this clonotype. V usage is TRBV30 and J usage is TRBJ1-2; the D is unclear. Trimming removed 0 bases from V and 3 bases from J, with 5 bases in between. The CDR3 spans 12 residues. Germline V gene data show CDR1 as GTSNPN and CDR2 as SVGIG (reference sequence). CDR3 region: CAWSVDYYGYTF. As DNA, the CDR3 is TGTGCCTGGAGTGTAGATTACTATGGCTACACCTTC.

This clonotype was found a few times. The J gene is TRBJ1-3, the V gene TRBV6-1; possible D gene TRBD1, 6 bases. Germline-derived CDR1 and CDR2 are MNHNS and SASEGT. The CDR3 consists of 18 residues. The ends were cut back, 6 bases at V and 1 base at J, with 22 bases in the middle. The CDR3 sequence: CASRDIGGQGGSGNTIYF. The CDR3 DNA reads as TGTGCCAGCAGGGATATAGGGGGACAAGGAGGGTCTGGAAACACCATATATTTT.